What follows describes a single TCR beta chain. The sample belongs to a study of blood T cell repertoires in COVID-19. As for the study in general: The samples span acute and convalescent COVID-19 from the United States, Italy and Spain.

After removal of 3 bases from V and 8 bases from J, the junction contained 4 bases not matched to a gene. The germline CDR1 and CDR2 sequences are KGHSH and LQKENI. The CDR3 extends over 14 amino acids. Original methodology: Amplification with reference gene primers provided the estimates of nucleated cell counts. Profiled with immunoSEQ multiplex PCR; TCRdb holds only in-frame clones, not every one. From that table come the V and J calls and clone size; the DNA was used to work out D and trimming. The sample contains around 250,000 clones, roughly 80% of which appear only once. The source material was PBMCs or T cells enriched from blood (not recorded which). The clonotype was recovered from a middle-aged man who had been exposed to COVID-19. V and J are TRBV18 and TRBJ1-6, with 7 nucleotides matching TRBD1. The CDR3 spells CASSPTGRDSPLHF. The CDR3 DNA reads TGTGCCAGCTCACCGACAGGGCGGGATTCACCCCTCCACTTT.